Below, 2 T cell receptor beta chains from the same sample are listed, as sequenced in a study of blood T cell repertoires in COVID-19. Data came from immunoSEQ multiplex PCR; TCRdb stores just in-frame clones and leaves some out. The sample yields roughly 60,000 clones, approximately 83% seen once. Material: peripheral blood. The receptors derive from a middle-aged man with COVID-19, enrolled during active disease.

This rearrangement joins TRBV6-5 to TRBJ1-5; D is uncertain. CDR1 and CDR2 from the germline V gene are MNHEY and SVGAGI. V was trimmed by 8 bases and J by 3 bases, leaving 17 bases between them. The CDR3 runs to 15 residues. The CDR3 nucleotides are TGTGCCAGCTTAACCGAACTCTTAGCCAATCAGCCCCAGCATTTT. This encodes CASLTELLANQPQHF.

The chain joins TRBV24-1 to TRBJ2-1, with D possibly matching TRBD2 (7 bases). V shed 7 bases and J shed 8 bases, with 14 bases lying between them. Germline CDR1 is KGHDR and CDR2 is SFDVKD. The CDR3 extends over 13 amino acids. CDR3 sequence reads: CATSPRGAHEQFF. The CDR3 DNA reads TGTGCCACCAGCCCACGGGGGGCGCATGAGCAGTTCTTC.